The 10 T cell receptor beta chains presented below share a single source sample, sequenced in a study of blood T cells in healthy people across ages. Primed by a sample-barcoded 5' primer and a J-beta primer mix, a second PCR proceeded for about 6 to 11 cycles. MiXCR was run by TCRdb on the 5' RACE reads, yielding one entry per CDR3 protein. The sample has around 1,100,000 distinct CDR3 sequences; approximately 38% are singletons. The sample was blood. Receptor source: a man aged 18 to 29 in good health.

CDR3 residues: CASSVGGNAEAFF. In DNA, the CDR3 is TGTGCCAGCAGCGTAGGAGGGAATGCTGAAGCTTTCTTT. V is TRBV9 and J is TRBJ1-1; D is ambiguous. This CDR3 contains 13 residues. With 0 bases removed from V and 6 bases from J, the gap between germline ends came to 9 bases. Germline V gives CDR1 SGDLS, CDR2 YYNGEE.

This clonotype appeared a few times. The gene calls are TRBV7-8 and TRBJ1-1; D ambiguous. The CDR3 runs 13 residues. The ends were cut back, 5 bases at V and 5 bases at J, with 12 bases in the middle. The germline CDR1 and CDR2 sequences are SGHVS and FQNEAQ. The CDR3 loop is CASSISWETEAFF. CDR3 bases: TGTGCCAGCAGCATATCCTGGGAGACTGAAGCTTTCTTT.

This clonotype was recorded at least ten times. The chain is built from TRBV29-1 and TRBJ2-3; D uncertain. Germline V gene sequence: CDR1 SQVTM, CDR2 ANQGSEA. The CDR3 sequence is 12 residues long. Trimming removed 5 bases at V and 6 bases at J, with 12 bases between. The CDR3 sequence: CSVREDADTQYF. The DNA for the CDR3 is TGCAGCGTTCGTGAGGATGCCGATACGCAGTATTTT.

Here the CDR3 reads CSGGHKSNTEAFF. The DNA for the CDR3 is TGCAGCGGGGGACATAAATCGAACACTGAAGCTTTCTTT. V usage is TRBV29-1 and J usage is TRBJ1-1; TRBD1 might be the D (6 bases). The length of the CDR3 is 13 residues. CDR1 is SQVTM and CDR2 is ANQGSEA in the germline V gene. Trimming took off 7 bases at V and 1 base at J, with 13 bases between the two ends.

This sequence joins TRBV20-1 and TRBJ1-1; 8 bases map to TRBD1. J was trimmed by 6 bases and V by 1 base; bases with no gene match: 13. The CDR3 length is 16 residues. CDR1 is DFQATT and CDR2 is SNEGSKA in the germline V gene (reference sequence). CDR3 region: CSARVRDRGRPAEAFF. As DNA, the CDR3 is TGCAGTGCTAGAGTACGAGACAGGGGTCGACCCGCTGAAGCTTTCTTT.

The V call is TRBV20-1, the J call TRBJ2-4; 9 bases are a match to TRBD1. Trimming at V came to 6 bases and at J to 5 bases, leaving 2 bases not matched to a gene. The CDR3 sequence is 12 residues long. CDR1 DFQATT and CDR2 SNEGSKA come from the germline V gene (reference sequence). The CDR3 protein is CSAGDRENIQYF. DNA of the CDR3: TGCAGTGCCGGGGACAGGGAAAACATTCAGTACTTC.

This clonotype was recorded once. This chain uses TRBV7-2 with TRBJ2-1; tentative D call: TRBD1 (5 bases). This CDR3 comprises 19 residues. Germline loops: CDR1 SGHTA, CDR2 FQGNSA. V lost 2 bases and J 4 bases, leaving 24 bases between the germline ends. CDR3 nucleotides: TGTGCCAGCAGCTTACCTCGGTACAAACAGGTGCCCCAGTACAATGAGCAGTTCTTC. As protein: CASSLPRYKQVPQYNEQFF.

This clonotype has at least ten counts. The chain carries TRBV24-1 and TRBJ1-5; D gene ambiguous. In germline, CDR1 is KGHDR, CDR2 SFDVKD. The CDR3 runs 14 residues. Trimming removed 9 bases at V and 0 bases at J, with 11 bases between. This CDR3 is CATSRATSNQPQHF. CDR3 DNA sequence: TGTGCCACCTCGCGAGCTACTAGCAATCAGCCCCAGCATTTT.

The V gene is TRBV11-2, the J gene TRBJ1-1, with D unresolved. V was shortened by 1 base and J by 6 bases, with 9 bases between the two germline ends. The CDR3 length is 13 residues. CDR1 is SGHAT, CDR2 FQNNGV, per germline. The CDR3 DNA reads as TGTGCCAGCAGCTTAGCGTCAGAAGCTGAAGCTTTCTTT. It yields the protein CASSLASEAEAFF.

This clonotype appeared a few times. The J gene is TRBJ1-4, the V gene TRBV7-2, with D uncertain. Germline CDR1 SGHTA, CDR2 FQGNSA. There are 15 residues in the CDR3. Trimming removed 4 bases from V and 1 base from J, with 10 bases in between. CDR3 loop: CASSYNSGTNEKLFF. Written as DNA, the CDR3 is TGTGCCAGCAGCTACAACTCTGGAACTAATGAAAAACTGTTTTTT.